This T cell receptor beta chain was identified in a study of CD8+ T cells in alopecia areata. Whole-study context: The study gave treated patients oral tofacitinib at 5 to 10 mg twice daily. Study outcomes and limitations: During tofacitinib treatment, many expanded lesional clones remained in scalp and blood.

Extracted RNA was reverse transcribed into cDNA, the sequencing template. Profiled with immunoSEQ multiplex PCR; TCRdb holds only in-frame clones, not every one. This table holds about 200,000 clones, less than 45% found once. Treatment defined: oral pan-JAK inhibitor, 5-10 mg twice daily. The V gene's germline CDR1 is SGHRS and CDR2 YFSETQ. V was pared by 0 bases and J by 5 bases, with 7 bases of the junction left unmatched. The CDR3 runs 16 residues. This clone appeared a few times. The target antigen is unknown. This specimen consisted of CD4+ T cells sorted from blood, obtained at roughly week 30, from a patient treated with tofacitinib. The source is a human donor with alopecia areata. The chain couples TRBV5-1 to TRBJ1-4; TRBD1 matches at 7 bases. The CDR3 nucleotides are TGCGCCAGCAGCTTGGAGGGGGCAGGCATAAATGAAAAACTGTTTTTT. Protein product: CASSLEGAGINEKLFF.